This T cell receptor beta chain was captured by sequencing in a study of T-cell memory formation after mild COVID-19. Using its own MiXCR run on the 5' RACE reads, TCRdb lists one record per CDR3 protein. The sample shows about 350,000 distinct CDR3 sequences, 20% to 25% of them seen only once. The material sequenced was PBMCs or a T cell subset sorted from them (not recorded which). This receptor was identified in a man between 18 and 35 years old who had mild COVID-19 (a few samples of this study predate the infection). Cell type and time point are not known.

This CDR3 is CASTDRVLSYNSPLHF. The CDR3 nucleotides read TGTGCCAGCACCGACAGGGTTCTCTCCTATAATTCACCCCTCCACTTT. The gene calls are TRBV12-3 or TRBV12-4 and TRBJ1-6; TRBD1 matches at 7 bases. The CDR3 extends over 16 amino acids. With 7 bases clipped from V and 0 bases from J, the junction kept 6 bases outside the gene matches.